The TCR beta chain described here comes from a study of cytotoxic CD8 clonotypes in ibrutinib-treated CLL. The assay was immunoSEQ multiplex PCR, and TCRdb's table has in-frame clones only and misses some. The sample lists approximately 45,000 clones; 60% to 70% were seen once. The CDR3 totals 16 residues. Germline V gene lookup returns CDR1 ENHRY and CDR2 SYGVKD. The J segment lost 0 bases and the V segment lost 4 bases, leaving 5 bases of the junction unmatched. Libraries of TCR beta were made from 1.5 to 2 micrograms of genomic DNA that came from cryopreserved PBMCs. The sample in question was PBMCs, obtained after 24 months of ibrutinib treatment. The rearrangement links TRBV10-3 to TRBJ2-3; the match to TRBD2 covers 9 bases. The TCR sequence derives from a human donor with chronic lymphocytic leukemia. The DNA of the CDR3 is TGTGCCATCAGTGCTAGCGGGATCACTAGCACAGATACGCAGTATTTT. Protein: CAISASGITSTDTQYF.